This note documents a single T cell receptor beta chain sequence. Its specificity is unknown. Method: immunoSEQ multiplex PCR; TCRdb's copy keeps in-frame clones and lacks some. Of 75,000 to 95,000 clones in the sample, 75% to 90% were seen once. These data come from a study of OX40 agonist ivuxolimab in advanced cancers. About the study: Two patients with cutaneous melanoma and one with hepatocellular carcinoma, three in total, showed partial responses. Study conclusions and caveats: Among the least clonally expanded were partial responders at 0.1-3.0 mg/kg.

With V trimmed by 7 bases and J by 6 bases, 4 bases remained unmatched. CDR1 and CDR2 from the germline V gene are MNHNS and SASEGT. The CDR3 extends over 13 amino acids. The chain is built from TRBV6-1 and TRBJ1-1; 11 bases match TRBD1. The TCR sequence derives from an adult with an advanced solid tumor such as melanoma, head and neck, liver or kidney cancer. Sequenced here: CD4+ or CD8+ T cells sorted from blood, sampled in a trial of the OX40 agonist ivuxolimab. CDR3 amino acids: CASKRGQGAEAFF. The CDR3 DNA sequence: TGTGCCAGCAAAAGGGGACAGGGGGCTGAAGCTTTCTTT.